This T cell receptor beta chain comes out of a study of response to subunit inactivated influenza vaccine. This clonotype was recorded only once. TCRdb reprocessed the RT-PCR reads via MiXCR and lists one record per CDR3 protein. The data hold 650,000 to 800,000 distinct CDR3 sequences, with around 20% observed a single time. V lost 0 bases, J lost 2 bases, and 14 bases lay in between. From germline, CDR1 is SQVTM and CDR2 ANQGSEA. The CDR3 is 15 amino acids. J is TRBJ2-7 and V is TRBV29-1; D perhaps matches TRBD2 (5 bases). Sequencing was performed on PBMCs from blood, taken around 5 days after vaccination. This clonotype was sampled from a man aged 50 or older who received an inactivated influenza vaccine. CDR3 protein: CSVEEGPLGTYEQYF. CDR3 bases: TGCAGCGTTGAAGAGGGCCCACTAGGAACCTACGAGCAGTACTTC.